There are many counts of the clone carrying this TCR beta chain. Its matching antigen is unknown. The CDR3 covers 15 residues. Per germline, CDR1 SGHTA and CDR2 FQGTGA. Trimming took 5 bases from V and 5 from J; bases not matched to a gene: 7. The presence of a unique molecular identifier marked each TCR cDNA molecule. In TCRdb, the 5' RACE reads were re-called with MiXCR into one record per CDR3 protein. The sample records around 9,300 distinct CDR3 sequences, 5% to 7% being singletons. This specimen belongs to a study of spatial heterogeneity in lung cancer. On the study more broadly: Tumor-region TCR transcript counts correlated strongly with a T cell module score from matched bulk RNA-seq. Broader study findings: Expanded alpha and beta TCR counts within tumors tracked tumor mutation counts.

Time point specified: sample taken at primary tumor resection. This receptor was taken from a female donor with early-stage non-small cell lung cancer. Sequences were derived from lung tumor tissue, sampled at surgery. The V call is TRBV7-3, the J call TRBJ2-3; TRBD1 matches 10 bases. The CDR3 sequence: CASSLTGGIGDTQYF. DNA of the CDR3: TGTGCCAGCAGCCTGACAGGGGGCATAGGAGATACGCAGTATTTT.